Listed below are T cell receptor beta chains from one sample, sequenced in a study of blood T cell repertoires in COVID-19. Libraries were prepared by immunoSEQ multiplex PCR; TCRdb keeps only in-frame clonotypes and omits some of them. In the table there are fewer than 650,000 clones, around 90% of which are singletons. The sequenced material came from peripheral blood. The receptors shown here come from a woman aged 50 to 60 with COVID-19, enrolled during active disease. CDR3s include the opening cysteine and the closing phenylalanine or tryptophan. The D gene is left open where the match is weak. The size of a clone is reported for some rows only, either as once, few or many, or as a class for expanded clones.

d_call j_call v_call clone_size cdr3_aa cdr3_nt
TRBD1 TRBJ1-2 TRBV18 - CASSPGDSSNYGYTF TGTGCCAGCTCACCAGGGGACAGTTCTAACTATGGCTACACCTTC
TRBD2 TRBJ2-1 TRBV9 - CASKGEGEQFF TGTGCCAGCAAAGGGGAGGGGGAGCAGTTCTTC
- TRBJ2-1 TRBV7-6 - CASSPLGSNEQFF TGTGCCAGCAGCCCTCTAGGTTCCAATGAGCAGTTCTTC
TRBD1 TRBJ1-3 TRBV7-8 - CASSFRSGGTGNTIYF TGTGCCAGCAGCTTTAGGTCAGGGGGAACTGGAAACACCATATATTTT
TRBD1 TRBJ1-4 TRBV18 - CASSPDRGEKLFF TGTGCCAGCTCACCAGACAGGGGAGAAAAACTGTTTTTT
TRBD1 TRBJ1-2 TRBV29-1 - CSVDGTGPSYGYTF TGCAGCGTTGACGGGACAGGGCCCTCCTATGGCTACACCTTC
- TRBJ2-1 TRBV9 - CASSPRLSSYNEQFF TGTGCCAGCAGCCCAAGACTATCCTCCTACAATGAGCAGTTCTTC
- TRBJ1-1 TRBV24-1 - CATAQIGVGAFF TGTGCCACCGCCCAAATCGGGGTAGGGGCTTTCTTT
TRBD1 TRBJ1-2 TRBV30 - CAWTTGVGYGYTF TGTGCCTGGACTACAGGGGTGGGCTATGGCTACACCTTC
- TRBJ1-4 TRBV5-5 - CASSFIPTEKLFF TGTGCCAGCAGCTTCATACCGACAGAAAAACTGTTTTTT
TRBD1 TRBJ2-5 TRBV19 - CASSIGTTGRGETQYF TGTGCCAGTAGTATCGGTACGACAGGGAGAGGAGAGACCCAGTACTTC
- TRBJ2-7 TRBV7-8 - CASSLDSHEQYF TGTGCCAGCAGCTTAGACAGCCACGAGCAGTACTTC
- TRBJ2-7 TRBV6-1 - CASSDPTYEQYF TGTGCCAGCAGTGACCCCACCTACGAGCAGTACTTC
- TRBJ2-6 TRBV27 - CASSLQVGAGANVLTF TGTGCCAGCAGTTTACAAGTGGGAGCCGGGGCCAACGTCCTGACTTTC
TRBD2 TRBJ2-7 TRBV20-1 once CSASPLAGGRVGEQYF TGCAGTGCTAGTCCTCTAGCGGGGGGGAGGGTGGGGGAGCAGTACTTC
TRBD1 TRBJ1-6 TRBV6-5 - CASSWSRDRGKSPLHF TGTGCCAGCAGTTGGTCCCGGGACAGGGGAAAATCACCCCTCCACTTT
TRBD1 TRBJ2-7 TRBV11-2 - CASSFAPGQGYEQYF TGTGCCAGCAGCTTTGCTCCGGGACAGGGCTACGAGCAGTACTTC
- TRBJ2-3 TRBV11-1 - CASSPDGLHTDTQYF TGTGCCAGCAGCCCCGACGGACTCCACACAGATACGCAGTATTTT
- TRBJ1-6 TRBV3-1/TRBV3-2 once CASSLSSNSPLHF TGTGCCAGCAGCCTTTCGAGTAATTCACCCCTCCACTTT
- TRBJ2-2 TRBV29-1 - CSVKTGFTGELFF TGCAGCGTTAAGACGGGTTTCACCGGGGAGCTGTTTTTT
- TRBJ2-7 TRBV7-2 - CASSFRAGEQYF TGTGCCAGCAGCTTTCGAGCCGGCGAGCAGTACTTC
TRBD2 TRBJ2-3 TRBV5-6 - CASSPATLAGVDDTQYF TGTGCCAGCAGTCCGGCAACCCTAGCGGGGGTAGATGATACGCAGTATTTT
- TRBJ1-1 TRBV6-5 - CASREGPENTEAFF TGTGCCAGCAGGGAGGGGCCAGAGAACACTGAAGCTTTCTTT
TRBD1 TRBJ2-7 TRBV5-1 - CASSPTRGRTYEQYF TGCGCCAGCAGCCCCACCAGGGGGCGAACCTACGAGCAGTACTTC
TRBD1 TRBJ1-2 TRBV5-4 - CASSFYLDRSLYTF TGTGCCAGCAGCTTTTATCTGGACAGGTCCCTTTACACCTTC